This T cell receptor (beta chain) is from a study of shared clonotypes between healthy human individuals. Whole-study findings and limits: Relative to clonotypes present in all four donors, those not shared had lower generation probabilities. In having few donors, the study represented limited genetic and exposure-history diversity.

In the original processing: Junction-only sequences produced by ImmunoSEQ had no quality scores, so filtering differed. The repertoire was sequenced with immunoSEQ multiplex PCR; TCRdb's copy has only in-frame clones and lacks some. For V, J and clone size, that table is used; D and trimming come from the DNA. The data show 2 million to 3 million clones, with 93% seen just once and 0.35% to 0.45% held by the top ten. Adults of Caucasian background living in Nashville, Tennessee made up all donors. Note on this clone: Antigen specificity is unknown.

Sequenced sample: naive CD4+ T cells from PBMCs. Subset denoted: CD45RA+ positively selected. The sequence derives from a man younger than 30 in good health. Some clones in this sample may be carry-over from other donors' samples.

For the CDR3, the DNA is TGCAGCGCTGTGGCCCTAGCGGGAGGGCCGTCCTACAATGAGCAGTTCTTC. The encoded protein is CSAVALAGGPSYNEQFF. The chain carries TRBV29-1 and TRBJ2-1; TRBD2 aligns across 12 bases. The V gene end was trimmed by 7 bases and the J gene end by 1 base; junction bases not matched to a gene: 11. This CDR3 has 17 residues. Germline CDR1 SQVTM, CDR2 ANQGSEA.